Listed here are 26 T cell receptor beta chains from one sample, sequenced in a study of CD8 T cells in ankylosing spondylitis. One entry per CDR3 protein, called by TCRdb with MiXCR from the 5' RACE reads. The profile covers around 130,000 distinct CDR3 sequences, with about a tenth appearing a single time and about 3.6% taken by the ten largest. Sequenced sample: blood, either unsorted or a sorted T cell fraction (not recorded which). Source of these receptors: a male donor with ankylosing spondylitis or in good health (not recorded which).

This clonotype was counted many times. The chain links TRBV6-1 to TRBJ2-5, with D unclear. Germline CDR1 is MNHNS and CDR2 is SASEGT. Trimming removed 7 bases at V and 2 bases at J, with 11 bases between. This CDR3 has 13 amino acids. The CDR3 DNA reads TGTGCCAGCATGAGAACAGTACAAGAGACCCAGTACTTC. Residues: CASMRTVQETQYF.

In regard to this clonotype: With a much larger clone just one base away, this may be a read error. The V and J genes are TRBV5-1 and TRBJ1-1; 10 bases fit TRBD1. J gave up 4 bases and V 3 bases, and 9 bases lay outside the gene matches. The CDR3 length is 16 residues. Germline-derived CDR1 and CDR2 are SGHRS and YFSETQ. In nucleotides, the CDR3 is TGCGCCAGCAGCTACTCCGGGACAGGGGCGCCCACTGAAGCTTTCTTT. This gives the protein CASSYSGTGAPTEAFF. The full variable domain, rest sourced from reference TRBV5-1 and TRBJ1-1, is KAGVTQTPRYLIKTRGQQVTLSCSPISGHRSVSWYQQTPGQGLQFLFEYFSETQRNKGNFPGRFSGRQFSNSRSEMNVSTLELGDSALYLCASSYSGTGAPTEAFFGQGTRLTVV.

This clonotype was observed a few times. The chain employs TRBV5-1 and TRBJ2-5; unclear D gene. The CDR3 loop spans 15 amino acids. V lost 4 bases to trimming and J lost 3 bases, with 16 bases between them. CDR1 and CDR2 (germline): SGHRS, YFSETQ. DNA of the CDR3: TGCGCCAGCAGCCCCTTCCGGCTAGTCGAAGAGACCCAGTACTTC. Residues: CASSPFRLVEETQYF. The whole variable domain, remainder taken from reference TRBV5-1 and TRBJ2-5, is KAGVTQTPRYLIKTRGQQVTLSCSPISGHRSVSWYQQTPGQGLQFLFEYFSETQRNKGNFPGRFSGRQFSNSRSEMNVSTLELGDSALYLCASSPFRLVEETQYFGPGTRLLVL.

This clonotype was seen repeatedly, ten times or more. The CDR3 DNA follows: TGCAGTGCTACAGGCCTTAGAGGGGTCTCCTATAATTCACCCCTCCACTTT. Its translation is CSATGLRGVSYNSPLHF. The chain joins TRBV20-1 to TRBJ1-6, with D possibly being TRBD1 (5 bases). Germline CDR1 is DFQATT and CDR2 is SNEGSKA (reference sequence). V dropped 4 bases and J dropped 0 bases, with 16 bases sitting between them. CDR3 length equals 17 residues.

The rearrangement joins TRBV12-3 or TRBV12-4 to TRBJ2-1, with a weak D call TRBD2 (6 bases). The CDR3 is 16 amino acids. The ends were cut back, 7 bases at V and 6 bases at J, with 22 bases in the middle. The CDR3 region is CASTKGPREIGNEQFF. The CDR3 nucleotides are TGTGCCAGCACCAAAGGGCCGCGGGAAATCGGCAATGAGCAGTTCTTC.

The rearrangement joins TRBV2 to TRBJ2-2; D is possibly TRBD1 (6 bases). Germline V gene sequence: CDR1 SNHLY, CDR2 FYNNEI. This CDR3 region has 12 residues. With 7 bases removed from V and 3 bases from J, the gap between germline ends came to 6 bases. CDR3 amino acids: CASTGDTGELFF. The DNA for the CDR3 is TGTGCCAGCACAGGGGACACCGGGGAGCTGTTTTTT. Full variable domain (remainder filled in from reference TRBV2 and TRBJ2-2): EPEVTQTPSHQVTQMGQEVILRCVPISNHLYFYWYRQILGQKVEFLVSFYNNEISEKSEIFDDQFSVERPDGSNFTLKIRSTKLEDSAMYFCASTGDTGELFFGEGSRLTVL.

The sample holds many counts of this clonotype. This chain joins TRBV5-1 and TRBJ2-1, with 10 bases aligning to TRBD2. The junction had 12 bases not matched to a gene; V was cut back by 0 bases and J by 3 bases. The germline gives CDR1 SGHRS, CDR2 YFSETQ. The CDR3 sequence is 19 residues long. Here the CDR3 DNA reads TGCGCCAGCAGCTTGGAACTAGCGGGGAGGTTCACCGGCTACAATGAGCAGTTCTTC. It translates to CASSLELAGRFTGYNEQFF.

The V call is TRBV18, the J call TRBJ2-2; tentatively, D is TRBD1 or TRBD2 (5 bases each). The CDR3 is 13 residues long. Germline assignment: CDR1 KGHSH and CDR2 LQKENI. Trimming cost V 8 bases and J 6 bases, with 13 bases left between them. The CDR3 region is CASGTPVSGELFF. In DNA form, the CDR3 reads TGTGCCAGCGGGACGCCTGTATCCGGGGAGCTGTTTTTT.

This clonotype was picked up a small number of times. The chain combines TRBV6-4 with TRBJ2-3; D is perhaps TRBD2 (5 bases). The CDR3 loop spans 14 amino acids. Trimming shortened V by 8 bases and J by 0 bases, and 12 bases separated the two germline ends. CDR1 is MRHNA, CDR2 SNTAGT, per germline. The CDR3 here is CASSPEASTDTQYF. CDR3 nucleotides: TGTGCCAGCTCCCCGGAGGCGAGCACAGATACGCAGTATTTT.

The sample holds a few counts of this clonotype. CDR3 in DNA: TGTGCCAGCAGTTCGCGGACCGCACTAGGTTCACCCCTCCACTTT. Protein: CASSSRTALGSPLHF. The chain recombines TRBV12-3 or TRBV12-4 with TRBJ1-6, with no clear D. V lost 4 bases and J lost 9, with 16 bases in between. CDR3 length: 15 amino acids.

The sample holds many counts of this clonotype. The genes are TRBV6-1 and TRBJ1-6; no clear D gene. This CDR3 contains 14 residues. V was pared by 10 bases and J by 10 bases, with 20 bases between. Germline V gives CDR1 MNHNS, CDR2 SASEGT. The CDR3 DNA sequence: TGTGCCACCAAGAGAAGTTACCTGCAATCACCCCTCCACTTT. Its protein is CATKRSYLQSPLHF.

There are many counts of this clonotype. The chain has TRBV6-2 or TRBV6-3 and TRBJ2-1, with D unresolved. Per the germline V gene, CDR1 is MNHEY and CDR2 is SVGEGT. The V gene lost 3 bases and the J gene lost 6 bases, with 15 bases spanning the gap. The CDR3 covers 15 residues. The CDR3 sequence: CASSYEAASSNEQFF. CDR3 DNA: TGTGCCAGCAGTTATGAGGCCGCTTCTAGCAATGAGCAGTTCTTC.

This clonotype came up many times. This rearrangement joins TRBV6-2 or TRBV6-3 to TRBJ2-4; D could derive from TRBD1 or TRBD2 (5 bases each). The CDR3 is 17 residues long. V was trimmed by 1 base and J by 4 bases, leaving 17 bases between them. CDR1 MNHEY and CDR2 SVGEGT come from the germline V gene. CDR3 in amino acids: CASSYYRDQAAKNIQYF. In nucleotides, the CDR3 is TGTGCCAGCAGTTACTACCGGGACCAGGCCGCAAAAAACATTCAGTACTTC.

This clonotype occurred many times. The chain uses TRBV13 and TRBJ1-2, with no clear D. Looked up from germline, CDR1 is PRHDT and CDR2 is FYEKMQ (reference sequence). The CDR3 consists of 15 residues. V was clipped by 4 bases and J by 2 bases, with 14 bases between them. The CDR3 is CASSSRSSGNYGYTF. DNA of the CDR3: TGTGCCAGCAGCTCCCGTTCCTCAGGAAACTATGGCTACACCTTC.

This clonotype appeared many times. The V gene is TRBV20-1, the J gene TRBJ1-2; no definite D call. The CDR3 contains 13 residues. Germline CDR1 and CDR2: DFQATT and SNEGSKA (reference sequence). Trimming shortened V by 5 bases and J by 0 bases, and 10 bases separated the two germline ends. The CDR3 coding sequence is TGCAGTGCTGACTTACGAGCTAACTATGGCTACACCTTC. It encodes CSADLRANYGYTF.

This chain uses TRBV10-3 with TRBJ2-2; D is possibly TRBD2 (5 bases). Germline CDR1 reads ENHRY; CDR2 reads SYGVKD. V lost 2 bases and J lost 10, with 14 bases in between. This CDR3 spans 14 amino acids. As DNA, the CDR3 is TGTGCCATCAGTGAGGGAGCCTGGGGAGAGGAGCTGTTTTTT. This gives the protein CAISEGAWGEELFF.

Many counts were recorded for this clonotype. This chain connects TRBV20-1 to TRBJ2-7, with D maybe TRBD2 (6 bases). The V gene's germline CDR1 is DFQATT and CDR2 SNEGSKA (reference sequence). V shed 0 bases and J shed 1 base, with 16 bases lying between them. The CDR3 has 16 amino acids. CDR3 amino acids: CSARDISGLVSYEQYF. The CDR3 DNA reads TGCAGTGCTAGAGATATATCGGGACTGGTTTCCTACGAGCAGTACTTC.

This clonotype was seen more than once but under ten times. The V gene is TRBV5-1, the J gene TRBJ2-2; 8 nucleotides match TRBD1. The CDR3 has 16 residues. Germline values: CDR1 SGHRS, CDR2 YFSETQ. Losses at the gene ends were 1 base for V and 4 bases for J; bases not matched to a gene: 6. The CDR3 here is CASSLWTGTSTGELFF. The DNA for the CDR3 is TGCGCCAGCAGCTTGTGGACAGGGACGAGCACCGGGGAGCTGTTTTTT.

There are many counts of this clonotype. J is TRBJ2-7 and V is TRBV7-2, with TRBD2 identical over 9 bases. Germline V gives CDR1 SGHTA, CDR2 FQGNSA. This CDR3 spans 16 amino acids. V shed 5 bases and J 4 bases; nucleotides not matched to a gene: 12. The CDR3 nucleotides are TGTGCCAGCAGCCCGACCTTAGCGGGAGCGAGGTACGAGCAGTACTTC. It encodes CASSPTLAGARYEQYF.

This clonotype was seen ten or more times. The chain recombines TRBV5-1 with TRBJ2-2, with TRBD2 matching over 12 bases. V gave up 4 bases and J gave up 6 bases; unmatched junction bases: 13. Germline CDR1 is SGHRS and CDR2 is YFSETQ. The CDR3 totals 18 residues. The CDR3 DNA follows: TGCGCCAGCAGCGTAGGACTAGCGGGGAGTCCTTGGGCCGGGGAGCTGTTTTTT. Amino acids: CASSVGLAGSPWAGELFF.

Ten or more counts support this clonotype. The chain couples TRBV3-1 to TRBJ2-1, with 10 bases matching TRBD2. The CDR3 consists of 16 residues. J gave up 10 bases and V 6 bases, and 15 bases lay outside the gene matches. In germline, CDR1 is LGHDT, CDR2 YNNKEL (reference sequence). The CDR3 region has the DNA TGTGCCAGCAGTCACAATCTAGCGGGAGTAGGATGGGAGCAGTTCTTC. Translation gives CASSHNLAGVGWEQFF.

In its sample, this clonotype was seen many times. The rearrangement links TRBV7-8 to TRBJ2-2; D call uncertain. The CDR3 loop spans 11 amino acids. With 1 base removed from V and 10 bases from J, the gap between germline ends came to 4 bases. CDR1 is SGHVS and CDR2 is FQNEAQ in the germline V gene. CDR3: CASSLGEELFF. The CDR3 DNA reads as TGTGCCAGCAGCTTAGGAGAGGAGCTGTTTTTT.

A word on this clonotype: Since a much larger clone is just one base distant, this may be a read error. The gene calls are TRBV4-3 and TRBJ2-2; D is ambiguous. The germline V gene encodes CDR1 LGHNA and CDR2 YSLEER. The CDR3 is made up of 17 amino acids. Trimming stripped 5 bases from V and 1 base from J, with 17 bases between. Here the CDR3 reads CASSIRSILLNTGELFF. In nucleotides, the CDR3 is TGCGCCAGCAGCATCAGGTCGATCTTATTGAACACCGGGGAGCTGTTTTTT.

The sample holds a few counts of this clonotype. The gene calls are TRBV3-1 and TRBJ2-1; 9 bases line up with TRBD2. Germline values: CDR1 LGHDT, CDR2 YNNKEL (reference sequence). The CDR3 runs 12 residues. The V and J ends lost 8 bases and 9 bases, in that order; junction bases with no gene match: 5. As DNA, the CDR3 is TGTGCCAGCGGGGGGGGACTAGCTGAGCAGTTCTTC. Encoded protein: CASGGGLAEQFF.

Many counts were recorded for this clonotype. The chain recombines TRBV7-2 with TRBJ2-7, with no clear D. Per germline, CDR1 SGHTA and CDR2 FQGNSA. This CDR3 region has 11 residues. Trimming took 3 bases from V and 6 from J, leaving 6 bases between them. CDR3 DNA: TGTGCCAGCAGCTTTTCCGTCGAGCAGTACTTC. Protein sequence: CASSFSVEQYF.

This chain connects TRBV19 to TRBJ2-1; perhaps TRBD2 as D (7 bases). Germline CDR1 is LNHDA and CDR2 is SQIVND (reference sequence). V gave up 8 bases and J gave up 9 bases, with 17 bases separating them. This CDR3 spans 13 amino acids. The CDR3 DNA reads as TGTGCCAGTGGCAATAGGGGGGGCGTTGAGCAGTTCTTC. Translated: CASGNRGGVEQFF.